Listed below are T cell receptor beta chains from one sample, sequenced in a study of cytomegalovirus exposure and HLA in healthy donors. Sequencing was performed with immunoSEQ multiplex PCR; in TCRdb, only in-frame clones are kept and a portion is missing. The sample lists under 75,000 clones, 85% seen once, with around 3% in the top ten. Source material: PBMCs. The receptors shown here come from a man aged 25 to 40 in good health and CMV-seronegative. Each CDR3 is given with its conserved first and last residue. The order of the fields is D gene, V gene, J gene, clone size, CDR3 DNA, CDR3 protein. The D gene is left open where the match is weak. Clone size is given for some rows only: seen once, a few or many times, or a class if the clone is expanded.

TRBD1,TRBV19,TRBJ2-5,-,TGTGCCAGTAGTATGGACAGGGAGCTGGAGACCCAGTACTTC,CASSMDRELETQYF
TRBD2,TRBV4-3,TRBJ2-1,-,TGCGCCAGCAGCCTAAGCGCTAGCGGGAGCTCATGGAATGAGCAGTTCTTC,CASSLSASGSSWNEQFF
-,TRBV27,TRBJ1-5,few,TGTGCCAGCAGTTTACAGGGGCAGCCCCAGCATTTT,CASSLQGQPQHF
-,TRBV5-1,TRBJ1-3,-,TGCGCCAGCAGCTTGGTTGGACAGATAGCTGGAAACACCATATATTTT,CASSLVGQIAGNTIYF
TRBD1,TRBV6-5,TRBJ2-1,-,TGTGCCAGCAGTACGGGACAGGAGAGCTTCAATGAGCAGTTCTTC,CASSTGQESFNEQFF
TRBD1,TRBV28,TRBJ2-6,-,TGTGCCAGCAGTTCCGGGACAGGGACCTCTGGGGCCAACGTCCTGACTTTC,CASSSGTGTSGANVLTF
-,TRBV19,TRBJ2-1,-,TGTGCCAGTAGTTACGGGGGATGGTCGAATGAGCAGTTCTTC,CASSYGGWSNEQFF
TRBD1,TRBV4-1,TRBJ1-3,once,TGCGCCAGCAGCCAACCCGGATTGAAGGGGGCGGGAAACACCATATATTTT,CASSQPGLKGAGNTIYF
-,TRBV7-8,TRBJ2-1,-,TGTGCCAGCAGCCTAGGGTCCCTAAGGGGAGGAACCTACAATGAGCAGTTCTTC,CASSLGSLRGGTYNEQFF
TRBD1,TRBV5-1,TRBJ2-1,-,TGCGCCAGCAGCTTCGTCGTAGGTCAGGGGGCTGAGGAGCAGTTCTTC,CASSFVVGQGAEEQFF
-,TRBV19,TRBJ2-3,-,TGTGCCAGTAGTACGGGCCTCCCTCGAGGGGGAGATACGCAGTATTTT,CASSTGLPRGGDTQYF
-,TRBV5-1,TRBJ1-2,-,TGCGCCAGCAGCTTGGAGACGGACAGATATGGCTACACCTTC,CASSLETDRYGYTF
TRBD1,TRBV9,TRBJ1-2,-,TGTGCCAGCAGCCGACGTGAACAGGGGCTGGAGGGCTACACCTTC,CASSRREQGLEGYTF
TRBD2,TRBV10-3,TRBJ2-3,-,TGTGCCATCAGGTACAGAATAGCGGGGGGGCCGGCAGATACGCAGTATTTT,CAIRYRIAGGPADTQYF
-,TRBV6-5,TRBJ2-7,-,TGTGCCAGCAGTTACACACAGGGTTTCTACGAGCAGTACTTC,CASSYTQGFYEQYF
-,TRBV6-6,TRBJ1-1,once,TGTGCCAGCTTGGGGGGAGGGCTTATGAACACTGAAGCTTTCTTT,CASLGGGLMNTEAFF
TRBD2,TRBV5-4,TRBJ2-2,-,TGTGCCAGCAGCCCCGGGGGGACCGGGGAGCTGTTTTTT,CASSPGGTGELFF
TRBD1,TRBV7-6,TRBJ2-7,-,TGTGCCAGCAGCTTCGGGACAGCCTCCTACGAGCAGTACTTC,CASSFGTASYEQYF
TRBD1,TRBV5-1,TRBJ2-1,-,TGCGCCAGCAGCTACGACAGGGACAATGAGCAGTTCTTC,CASSYDRDNEQFF
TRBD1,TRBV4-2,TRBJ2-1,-,TGTGCCAGCAGCCCCGGGACAGGGGAAGTCCATGAGCAGTTCTTC,CASSPGTGEVHEQFF
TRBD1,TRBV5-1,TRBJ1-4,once,TGCGCCAGCAGCTTGGCGACAGGGGGGTTTGAAAAACTGTTTTTT,CASSLATGGFEKLFF
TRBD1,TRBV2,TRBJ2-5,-,TGTGCCAGCGGGGGGGTAGGACAGGGGGAAGAGACCCAGTACTTC,CASGGVGQGEETQYF
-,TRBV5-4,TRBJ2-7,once,TGTGCCAGCAGCCGGCCACCGGCGGACGAGCAGTACTTC,CASSRPPADEQYF
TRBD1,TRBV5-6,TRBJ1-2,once,TGTGCCAGCAGCGGGACAGGGTCAAGCTATGGCTACACCTTC,CASSGTGSSYGYTF
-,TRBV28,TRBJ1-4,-,TGTGCCAGCAGTTTTTATCAGACAGGCGAAAAACTGTTTTTT,CASSFYQTGEKLFF
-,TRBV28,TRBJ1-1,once,TGTGCCAGCAGTTCCAGGATGCCTGAAGCTTTCTTT,CASSSRMPEAFF
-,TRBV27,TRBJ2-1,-,TGTGCCAGCAGTACCGGGACAGAGCAGTTCTTC,CASSTGTEQFF
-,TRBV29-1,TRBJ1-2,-,TGCAGCGCCGGTCTAGACTATGGCTACACCTTC,CSAGLDYGYTF
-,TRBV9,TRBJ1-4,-,TGTGCCAGCAGCGTAGGAAGCCAGGGAGGCCAAAAACTGTTTTTT,CASSVGSQGGQKLFF
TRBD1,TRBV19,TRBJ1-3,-,TGTGCCAGTAGTCCCGGACAGGGGTCCTCTGGAAACACCATATATTTT,CASSPGQGSSGNTIYF
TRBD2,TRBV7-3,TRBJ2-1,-,TGTGCCAGCAGCTTCGGAGCCGGGAGGCTCGATCAATTCGATGAGCAGTTCTTC,CASSFGAGRLDQFDEQFF
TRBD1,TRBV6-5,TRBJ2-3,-,TGTGCCAGCAGGGGGACAGTAAGCACAGATACGCAGTATTTT,CASRGTVSTDTQYF
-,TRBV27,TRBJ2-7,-,TGTGCCAGCAGAACGGTCGGGAGCTGGCTTTACGAGCAGTACTTC,CASRTVGSWLYEQYF
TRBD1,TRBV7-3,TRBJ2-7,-,TGTGCCAGCAGCTCAGCGAAAACCGGGACAGAGAACTTTTACGAGCAGTACTTC,CASSSAKTGTENFYEQYF
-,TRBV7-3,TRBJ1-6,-,TGTGCCAGCAGCCAACAAATAAATTCACCCCTCCACTTT,CASSQQINSPLHF
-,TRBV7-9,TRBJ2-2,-,TGTGCCAGCAGCTCAACGTACTCGGGACACCTCACCGGGGAGCTGTTTTTT,CASSSTYSGHLTGELFF
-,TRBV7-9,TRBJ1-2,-,TGTGCCAGCAGCTTGAGGAGGAAGGGCGTGGATGGCTACACCTTC,CASSLRRKGVDGYTF
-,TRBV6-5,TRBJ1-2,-,TGTGCCAGCAGTTACGGCGAGACAGGAATATATGGCTACACCTTC,CASSYGETGIYGYTF
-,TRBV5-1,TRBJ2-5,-,TGCGCCAGCAGTCCTGAACCGACAGAAGAGACCCAGTACTTC,CASSPEPTEETQYF
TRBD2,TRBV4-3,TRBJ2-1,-,TGCGCCAGCAGCCAAGATTATAGCGGGGGGGCGGTTGAGCAGTTCTTC,CASSQDYSGGAVEQFF
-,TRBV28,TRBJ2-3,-,TGTGCCAGCAGTTTAGCCCTAACTAGCACCAAGGCGGATACGCAGTATTTT,CASSLALTSTKADTQYF
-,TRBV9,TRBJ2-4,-,TGTGCCAGCAGCCCTGGCGGGGACATTCAGTACTTC,CASSPGGDIQYF